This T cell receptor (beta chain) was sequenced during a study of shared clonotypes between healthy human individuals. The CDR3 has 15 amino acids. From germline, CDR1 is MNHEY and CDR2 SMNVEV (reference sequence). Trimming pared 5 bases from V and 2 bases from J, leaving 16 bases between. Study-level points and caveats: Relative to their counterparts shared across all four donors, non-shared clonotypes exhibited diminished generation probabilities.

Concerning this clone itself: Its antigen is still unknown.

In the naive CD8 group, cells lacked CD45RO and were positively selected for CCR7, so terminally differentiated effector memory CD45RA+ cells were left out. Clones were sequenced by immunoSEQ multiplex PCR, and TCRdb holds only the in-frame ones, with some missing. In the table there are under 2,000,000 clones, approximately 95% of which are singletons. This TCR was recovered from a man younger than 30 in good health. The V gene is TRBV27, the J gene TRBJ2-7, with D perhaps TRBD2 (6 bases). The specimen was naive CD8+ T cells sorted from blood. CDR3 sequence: CASSPNSGPPYEQYF. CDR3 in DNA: TGTGCCAGCAGTCCCAATAGCGGCCCTCCCTACGAGCAGTACTTC.